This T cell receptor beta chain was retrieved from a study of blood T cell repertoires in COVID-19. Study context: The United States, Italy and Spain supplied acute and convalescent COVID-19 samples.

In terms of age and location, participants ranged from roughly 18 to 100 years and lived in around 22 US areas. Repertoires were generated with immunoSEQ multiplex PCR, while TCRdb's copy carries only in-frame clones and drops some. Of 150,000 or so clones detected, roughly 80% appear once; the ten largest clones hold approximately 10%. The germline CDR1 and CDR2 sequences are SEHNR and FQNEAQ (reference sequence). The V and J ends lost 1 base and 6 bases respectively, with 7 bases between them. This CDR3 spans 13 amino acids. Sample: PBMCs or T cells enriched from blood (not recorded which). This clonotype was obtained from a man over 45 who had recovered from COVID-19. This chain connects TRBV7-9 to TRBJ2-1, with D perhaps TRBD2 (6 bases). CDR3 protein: CASSLGLGNEQFF. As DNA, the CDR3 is TGTGCCAGCAGCTTAGGACTAGGCAATGAGCAGTTCTTC.